One sample yielded the 5 T cell receptor beta chains listed below, sequenced in a study of brain T cells in children with intractable seizures. Produced via immunoSEQ multiplex PCR; TCRdb's table is partial and in-frame only. The table lists about 340,000 clones, 93% of them singletons. Time point reported: blood from clinic visit 5 months post-surgery; TSC patient then seizure free. The sequencing used peripheral blood, collected less than 6 months after surgery. The receptors come from a boy under two years old with tuberous sclerosis and intractable seizures.

The rearrangement joins TRBV7-3 to TRBJ2-1; 7 bases are shared with TRBD2. This CDR3 comprises 14 residues. The J segment lost 8 bases and the V segment lost 4 bases, leaving 8 bases of the junction unmatched. The V gene's germline CDR1 is SGHTA and CDR2 FQGTGA. The CDR3 coding sequence is TGTGCCAGCAGCTCCTCGGGGGGTGACGATGAGCAGTTCTTC. It codes for CASSSSGGDDEQFF.

This sequence joins TRBV5-1 and TRBJ2-2, with TRBD2 identical over 10 bases. CDR1 is SGHRS, CDR2 YFSETQ, per germline. This CDR3 spans 15 amino acids. V shed 4 bases, J shed 5 bases, and the junction held 5 bases outside the gene matches. The CDR3 DNA sequence: TGCGCCAGCAGCCCGCTAGCGGGAGTAACCGGGGAGCTGTTTTTT. It specifies CASSPLAGVTGELFF.

The chain links TRBV28 to TRBJ1-1; possibly TRBD1 for D (5 bases). Trimming took 6 bases from V and 3 from J, leaving 17 bases between them. Looked up from germline, CDR1 is MDHEN and CDR2 is SYDVKM. This CDR3 region has 15 residues. CDR3 coding DNA: TGTGCCAGCAGCCCCCGCAGGGATCATTACACTGAAGCTTTCTTT. Encoded protein: CASSPRRDHYTEAFF. The variable domain in full, with the rest retrieved from reference TRBV28 and TRBJ1-1, is DVKVTQSSRYLVKRTGEKVFLECVQDMDHENMFWYRQDPGLGLRLIYFSYDVKMKEKGDIPEGYSVSREKKERFSLILESASTNQTSMYLCASSPRRDHYTEAFFGQGTRLTVV.

This clone showed up just once. The chain carries TRBV9 and TRBJ1-2, with a tentative D call TRBD1 (5 bases). V dropped 0 bases and J dropped 2 bases, with 8 bases sitting between them. The CDR3 has 14 residues. The germline CDR1 and CDR2 sequences are SGDLS and YYNGEE. The CDR3 DNA sequence: TGTGCCAGCAGCGTAGGGGGGGACAACTATGGCTACACCTTC. Translation gives CASSVGGDNYGYTF. Full variable domain (missing parts from reference TRBV9 and TRBJ1-2): DSGVTQTPKHLITATGQRVTLRCSPRSGDLSVYWYQQSLDQGLQFLIQYYNGEERAKGNILERFSAQQFPDLHSELNLSSLELGDSALYFCASSVGGDNYGYTFGSGTRLTVV.

The chain joins TRBV5-1 to TRBJ2-3, with 8 bases aligning to TRBD2. Germline trimming cut 4 bases from V and 2 bases from J; bases unmatched to any gene: 6. Per germline, CDR1 SGHRS and CDR2 YFSETQ. This CDR3 contains 15 residues. The DNA of the CDR3 is TGCGCCAGCAGCGAACCCGGACTAGCCACAGATACGCAGTATTTT. It specifies CASSEPGLATDTQYF.